This TCR beta chain emerged from a study of OX40 agonist ivuxolimab in advanced cancers. About the research overall: The study enrolled dose-escalation patients with hepatocellular carcinoma, melanoma, renal cell or head and neck cancer.

TCRdb's table, derived via immunoSEQ multiplex PCR, lists solely in-frame clones and lacks some. Among 20,000 to 25,000 clones listed, about four fifths were seen once. V lost 2 bases and J lost 8, with 7 bases in between. Germline CDR1 and CDR2: SQVTM and ANQGSEA. The CDR3 sequence is 11 residues long. Study results and caveats: The study found that CD8+ T cells averaged more expanded clones than CD4+.

In the case of this clone: Its antigen is still unknown.

The material sequenced was CD4+ or CD8+ T cells sorted from blood, taken in a trial of the OX40 agonist ivuxolimab. The TCR was taken from an adult with an advanced solid tumor such as melanoma, head and neck, liver or kidney cancer. The chain is built from TRBV29-1 and TRBJ2-1; D remains ambiguous. The CDR3 bases are TGCAGCGTTGAACTGGTCCATGAGCAGTTCTTC. This sequence encodes CSVELVHEQFF.